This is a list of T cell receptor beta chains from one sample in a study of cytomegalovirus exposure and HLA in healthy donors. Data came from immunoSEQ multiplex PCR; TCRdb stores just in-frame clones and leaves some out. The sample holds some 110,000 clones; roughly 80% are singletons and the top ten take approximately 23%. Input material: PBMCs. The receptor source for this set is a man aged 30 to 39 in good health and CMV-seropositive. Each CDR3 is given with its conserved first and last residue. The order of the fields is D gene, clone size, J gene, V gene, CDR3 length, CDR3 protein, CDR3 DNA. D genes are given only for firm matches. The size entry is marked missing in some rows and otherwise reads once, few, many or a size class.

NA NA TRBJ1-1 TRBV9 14 CASSPGAGEGGAFF TGTGCCAGCAGCCCAGGGGCGGGGGAAGGGGGAGCTTTCTTT
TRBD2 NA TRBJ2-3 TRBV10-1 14 CASSDGGGTDTQYF TGCGCCAGCAGTGACGGCGGGGGAACCGATACGCAGTATTTT
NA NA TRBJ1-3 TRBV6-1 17 CASREPLTGLSGNTIYF TGTGCCAGCAGGGAACCCCTGACAGGACTCTCTGGAAACACCATATATTTT
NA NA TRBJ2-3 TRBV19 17 CASSILGGGLSTDTQYF TGTGCCAGTAGTATCCTGGGGGGGGGCCTGAGCACAGATACGCAGTATTTT
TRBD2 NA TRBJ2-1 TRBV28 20 CASSTGTGRLAGDSYNEQFF TGTGCCAGCAGTACCGGGACAGGGAGACTAGCGGGGGACTCCTACAATGAGCAGTTCTTC
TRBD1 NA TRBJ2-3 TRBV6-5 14 CASRRQGGLDTQYF TGTGCCAGCAGGCGACAGGGGGGTCTCGATACGCAGTATTTT
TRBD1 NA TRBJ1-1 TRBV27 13 CASSWDRVTEAFF TGTGCCAGCAGTTGGGACAGAGTCACTGAAGCTTTCTTT
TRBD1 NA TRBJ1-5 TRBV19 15 CASRLDRGINQPQHF TGTGCCAGTAGACTTGACAGGGGGATAAATCAGCCCCAGCATTTT
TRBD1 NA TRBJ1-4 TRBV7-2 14 CASSPRTGMEKLFF TGTGCCAGCAGCCCCCGGACAGGGATGGAAAAACTGTTTTTT
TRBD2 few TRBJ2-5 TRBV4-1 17 CASSQGTSGRAGETQYF TGCGCCAGCAGCCAAGGGACTAGCGGGAGGGCCGGGGAGACCCAGTACTTC
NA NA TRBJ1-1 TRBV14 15 CASSPEIDRPPEAFF TGTGCCAGCAGCCCAGAAATAGACAGACCCCCTGAAGCTTTCTTT
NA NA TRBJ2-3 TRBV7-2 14 CASGIVGGSDTQYF TGTGCCAGCGGGATCGTTGGAGGGTCAGATACGCAGTATTTT
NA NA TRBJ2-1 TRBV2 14 CASRVGANNNEQFF TGTGCCAGCAGAGTGGGGGCGAATAACAATGAGCAGTTCTTC
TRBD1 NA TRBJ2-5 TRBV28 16 CASSPAGGLGIETQYF TGTGCCAGCAGCCCTGCAGGGGGTTTGGGGATAGAGACCCAGTACTTC
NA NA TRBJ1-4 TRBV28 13 CASSFRTNEKLFF TGTGCCAGCAGTTTCAGGACAAATGAAAAACTGTTTTTT
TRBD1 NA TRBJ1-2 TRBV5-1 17 CASTRVIRDSEFYGYTF TGCGCCAGCACCAGGGTTATCCGGGACAGTGAATTCTATGGCTACACCTTC
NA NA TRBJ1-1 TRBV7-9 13 CASSSRVDTEAFF TGTGCCAGCAGCTCGAGGGTGGACACTGAAGCTTTCTTT
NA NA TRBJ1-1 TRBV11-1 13 CASSFPGVTEAFF TGTGCCAGCAGCTTCCCAGGGGTCACTGAAGCTTTCTTT
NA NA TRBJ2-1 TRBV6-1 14 CASSGEVTYNEQFF TGTGCCAGCAGTGGGGAGGTCACCTACAATGAGCAGTTCTTC
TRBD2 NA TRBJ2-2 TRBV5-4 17 CASSLAVGTSGSGELFF TGTGCCAGCAGCTTGGCCGTCGGGACTAGCGGGAGCGGGGAGCTGTTTTTT
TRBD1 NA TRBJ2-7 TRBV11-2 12 CASRQTGYEQYF TGTGCCAGCAGACAGACAGGGTACGAGCAGTACTTC
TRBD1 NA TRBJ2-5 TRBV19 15 CASSPSRDSFKVEHF TGTGCCAGTAGTCCCTCAAGGGACAGTTTCAAGGTTGAGCACTTC
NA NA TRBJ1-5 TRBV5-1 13 CASSLGGDQPQHF TGCGCCAGTTCGTTGGGGGGGGATCAGCCCCAGCATTTT
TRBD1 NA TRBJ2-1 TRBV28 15 CASSVIRTGKDEQFF TGTGCCAGCAGTGTAATCCGGACAGGGAAAGATGAGCAGTTCTTC
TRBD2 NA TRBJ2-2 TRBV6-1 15 CASIAGRAVAGELFF TGTGCCAGCATAGCGGGGAGGGCCGTAGCCGGGGAGCTGTTTTTT
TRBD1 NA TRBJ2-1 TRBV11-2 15 CASSLGTGAYNEQFF TGTGCCAGCAGCCTTGGGACAGGGGCCTACAATGAGCAGTTCTTC
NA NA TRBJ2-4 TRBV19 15 CASSNQGSYKNIQYF TGTGCCAGTAGTAACCAGGGGTCTTACAAAAACATTCAGTACTTC
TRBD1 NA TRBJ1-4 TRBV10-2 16 CASRVPQGAGEEKLFF TGCGCCAGCAGGGTACCCCAGGGGGCTGGGGAGGAAAAACTGTTTTTT
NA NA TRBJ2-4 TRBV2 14 CASTYAGAKNIQYF TGTGCCAGCACCTACGCAGGGGCCAAAAACATTCAGTACTTC
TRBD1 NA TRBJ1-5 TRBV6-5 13 CASNTGETQPQHF TGTGCCAGCAATACAGGGGAAACTCAGCCCCAGCATTTT
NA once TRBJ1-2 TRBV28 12 CASKDSYYGYTF TGTGCCAGCAAGGACAGCTATTATGGCTACACCTTC
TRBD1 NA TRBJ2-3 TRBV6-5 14 CASSPRTGRDTQYF TGTGCCAGCAGTCCACGGACAGGCCGAGATACGCAGTATTTT
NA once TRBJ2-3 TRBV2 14 CASTPDGGTDTQYF TGTGCCAGCACCCCGGACGGGGGCACAGATACGCAGTATTTT
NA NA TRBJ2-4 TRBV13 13 CASSSGSMNIQYF TGTGCCAGCAGCTCCGGGAGTATGAACATTCAGTACTTC
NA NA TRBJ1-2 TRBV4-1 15 CASSQPLQGFYGYTF TGCGCCAGCAGCCAACCATTACAGGGCTTCTATGGCTACACCTTC
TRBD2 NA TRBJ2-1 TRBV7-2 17 CASSQRTSGGAWSEQFF TGTGCCAGCAGCCAAAGGACTAGCGGGGGGGCCTGGAGTGAGCAGTTCTTC
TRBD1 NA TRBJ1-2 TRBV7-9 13 CASSPRGTYGYTF TGTGCCAGCAGCCCCAGGGGGACCTATGGCTACACCTTC
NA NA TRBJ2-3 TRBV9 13 CASSVDEANTQYF TGTGCCAGCAGCGTAGATGAAGCGAATACGCAGTATTTT
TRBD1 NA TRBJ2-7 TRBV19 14 CATRPGQGEYEQYF TGTGCCACCAGGCCGGGACAGGGGGAGTACGAGCAGTACTTC
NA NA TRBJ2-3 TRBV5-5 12 CASSLIRYTQYF TGTGCCAGCAGCTTGATCCGGTATACGCAGTATTTT
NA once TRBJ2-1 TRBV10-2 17 CASSERPRRVAYNEQFF TGCGCCAGCAGTGAGCGCCCTCGGAGGGTAGCATACAATGAGCAGTTCTTC